In its sample, the clone carrying this T cell receptor (beta chain) was seen a few times. Its antigen is undetermined. Researchers built TCR beta libraries using quantitative 5'-RACE with molecular barcodes. TCRdb reprocessed the 5' RACE reads via MiXCR and lists one record per CDR3 protein. The table lists 250,000 to 350,000 distinct CDR3 sequences, 20% of them singletons, with around 7.8% in the top ten. This CDR3 comprises 13 residues. Germline assignment: CDR1 KGHDR and CDR2 SFDVKD. Trimming took 8 bases from V and 5 from J, leaving 12 bases between them. This specimen belongs to a study of CD8 T cells in ankylosing spondylitis. Findings of the study overall: Disease-linked clones bore a CD8+ phenotype and were relatively rare in peripheral blood. It was reported that disease-linked clones were significantly enriched in matched ankylosing spondylitis synovial fluid. In synovial fluid and blood from reactive arthritis, some motif variants were previously reported.

The sequence was collected from a male donor with ankylosing spondylitis or in good health (not recorded which). The V call is TRBV24-1, the J call TRBJ2-1, with D unresolved. The specimen sequenced was blood, either unsorted or a sorted T cell fraction (not recorded which). This CDR3 reads CATMGQLNNEQFF. DNA of the CDR3: TGTGCCACCATGGGTCAGCTTAACAATGAGCAGTTCTTC.